This section outlines one TCR beta chain sequence together with its context. Per the germline V gene, CDR1 is SGHRS and CDR2 is YFSETQ. Trimming removed 4 bases from V and 4 bases from J, with 19 bases in between. The CDR3 extends over 16 amino acids. Measured with immunoSEQ multiplex PCR; TCRdb has only the in-frame clones, and not every one. The table lists 3,500 to 4,500 clones, 50% to 75% of them singletons. The data are from a study of CD4+ T cells in melanoma. The V and J genes are TRBV5-1 and TRBJ2-3; a possible D gene is TRBD1 (6 bases). This clonotype was sampled from a human donor with melanoma. The sample consisted of cells from a culture (not recorded whether cultured in vitro). CDR3 protein: CASSARFTGQSDTQYF. DNA for the CDR3: TGCGCCAGCAGCGCACGTTTCACAGGGCAGTCAGATACGCAGTATTTT.